This TCR beta chain was obtained from a study of T cell repertoires in aging, cancer and after chemotherapy. Study observations and caveats: Untreated cancer patients had significantly lower blood TCR diversity than age-matched healthy donors.

The V gene lost 6 bases and the J gene lost 4 bases, with 19 bases spanning the gap. The CDR3 consists of 15 residues. The V gene's germline CDR1 is MNHEY and CDR2 SVGEGT. Rearranged V-D-J TRB sequences were amplified with a mixed TRB-A/B primer pool. TCRdb passed the multiplex PCR reads through MiXCR, listing each CDR3 protein once. In the table there are around 6,200 distinct CDR3 sequences, approximately 29% of which are singletons. This clonotype was counted between two and nine times. Its target is unknown. Amplification of TCR beta used genomic DNA extracted from peripheral blood. The V and J genes are TRBV6-2 or TRBV6-3 and TRBJ2-7; possibly TRBD2 for D (6 bases). This clonotype originated in a human donor with a blood cancer. Sequencing was done on a sample of blood. The CDR3 DNA follows: TGTGCCAGCAGCCTTGGGCGGGGATCCCTTTACGAGCAGTACTTC. It codes for CASSLGRGSLYEQYF.